This T cell receptor (beta chain) was observed in a study of T-cell memory formation after mild COVID-19 (dated by TCRdb to the early 2020s). Context from the whole study: Most TCR sequence clusters were specific to one of the two donors. Longitudinal TCRalpha and TCRbeta repertoire sequencing tracked T-cell clones expanding and contracting after mild COVID-19 in a couple of donors. The cohort comprised two young, previously healthy adult volunteers, one female and one male.

Ficoll-Paque density gradient centrifugation was the method used to isolate PBMCs. This clonotype was found once. Its binding antigen is unknown. Nothing much larger sits one base from this clone, and base qualities are not available. Just one read gives weak support. Points the paper makes about the study in general: The detection of some responding clones in pre-infection memory suggests that pre-existing cross-reactive memory T cells joined the SARS-CoV-2 response. Balanced CD4/CD8 phenotypes were observed for clones contracting from day 15 to 85, whereas a bias towards CD4+ was observed for a second wave of clones expanding from day 15 to 37. The study covered only a couple of mild cases, and larger cohorts including severe cases with pre-infection samples were considered necessary. SARS-CoV-2 specificity was not confirmed for the second-wave clones peaking on day 37. Contracting CD4+ clones were located mainly in the CM and EM memory subsets, whereas CD8+ clones were found to be enriched in EMRA.

Sequencer: Illumina NovaSeq 6000. TCRalpha and TCRbeta cDNA libraries were built by 5'RACE with constant-segment primers, adding sample barcodes and unique molecular identifiers. RNA was extracted from every sample with Trizol reagent. Amplification of the libraries took two PCR steps, and the second step added a second sample barcode plus Illumina TruSeq adapters. Libraries were sequenced on an Illumina NovaSeq with 2 x 150 bp paired-end reads. Under the source paper's analysis protocol: Reads were demultiplexed and collapsed into UMI-guided consensus sequences with migec v1.2.7. Using mixcr v2.1.11, UMI consensuses were aligned to TRA and TRB V and J templates and then assembled into clonotypes. A clonotype was counted as expanded or contracted only if both edgeR and NoisET called the change significant, with noise models trained on biological replicates. For edgeR calls, the thresholds were a false discovery rate-adjusted p below 0.01 and a log2 fold-change of 1. As an exploratory analysis of dynamics, max-normalized trajectories of the 1000 most abundant clonotypes were examined by PCA with hierarchical clustering. Separately sequenced CD4+ and CD8+ repertoires were used to assign a CD4 or CD8 phenotype to each responding clone. TCRdb reprocessed the public reads (quality trimming at Q25 with fastp, clone calling with MiXCR) and kept in-frame beta chains. A single entry per CDR3 protein holds the most common genes and DNA from its merged rows. V and J calls and clone size were set by TCRdb, not the authors. The sample data list about 210,000 distinct CDR3 sequences, and about 10% of these were observed just once. Clones ranked in the top ten supply roughly 3% of the sample.

The CDR1 and CDR2 encoded by the germline V gene (reference sequence) are DFQATT and SNEGSKA. V and J are trimmed by 6 bases and 4 bases, and the gene matches miss 6 bases of the junction. From the cysteine through the phenylalanine, the CDR3 covers 13 amino acids. The sequence is cut down to CDR3 DNA, 39 bases in frame from base 1. What was sequenced was PBMCs or a T cell subset sorted from them (not recorded which). The source is a man aged 18 to 30 who had mild COVID-19 (a few samples of this study predate the infection). The sample titles of this study are shuffled in the database, so cell type and time point are left out; the donor was told from shared clones. The chain is made from TRBV20-1 and TRBJ2-5; 9 junctional bases match TRBD2. The DNA is as follows: TGCAGTGCGCCGCGGGGGGGCGGAGAGACCCAGTACTTC. Translation gives CSAPRGGGETQYF.